These 16 T cell receptor beta chains share one sample of origin, sequenced in a study of blood T cell repertoires in COVID-19. Generated by immunoSEQ multiplex PCR, the TCRdb table keeps only in-frame clones and is missing some. The sample comprises more than 95,000 clones, 65% to 90% of which are singletons, and around 4.1% rests with the top ten. The source material was peripheral blood. All receptors derive from a man in his fifties with acute or convalescent COVID-19.

The table lists this clone with a count of one. The CDR3 nucleotides read TGTGCCAGCAGAACTACTAGCTACAATGAGCAGTTCTTC. Amino acids: CASRTTSYNEQFF. The chain couples TRBV2 to TRBJ2-1, with D possibly being TRBD2 (5 bases). V lost 6 bases to trimming and J lost 3 bases, with 9 bases between them. The CDR3 has 13 residues. The germline V gene encodes CDR1 SNHLY and CDR2 FYNNEI.

This clone was observed once. This chain joins TRBV6-5 and TRBJ2-7; a possible D gene is TRBD2 (7 bases). This CDR3 is built from 12 residues. Germline lookup yields CDR1 MNHEY and CDR2 SVGAGI. Trimming removed 5 bases from V and 6 bases from J, with 11 bases in between. CDR3 sequence (DNA): TGTGCCAGCAGTCTAGGGGGGGCCGAGCAGTACTTC. Translating gives CASSLGGAEQYF.

V gene TRBV27 combines with J gene TRBJ2-6; the D is unclear. Germline CDR1 reads MNHEY; CDR2 reads SMNVEV (reference sequence). Trimming took off 2 bases at V and 0 bases at J, with 5 bases between the two ends. The CDR3 is 15 residues long. CDR3 amino acids: CASSLRSSGANVLTF. The CDR3 DNA reads as TGTGCCAGCAGTTTAAGGAGCTCTGGGGCCAACGTCCTGACTTTC.

The J gene is TRBJ1-4, the V gene TRBV18, with D uncertain. Germline-derived CDR1 and CDR2 are KGHSH and LQKENI. The CDR3 is 14 amino acids. V lost 4 bases and J 0 bases, leaving 6 bases between the germline ends. The CDR3 DNA reads as TGTGCCAGCTCACTACAAGCAACTAATGAAAAACTGTTTTTT. Protein product: CASSLQATNEKLFF.

This rearrangement joins TRBV24-1 to TRBJ2-3, with D maybe TRBD2 (6 bases). CDR3 length: 21 amino acids. From germline, CDR1 is KGHDR and CDR2 SFDVKD. Trimming cost V 2 bases and J 0 bases, with 26 bases left between them. The CDR3 spells CATSDSGRVYSAGISTDTQYF. The CDR3 region has the DNA TGTGCCACCAGTGATTCGGGCAGGGTATACTCGGCGGGGATTAGCACAGATACGCAGTATTTT.

V is TRBV27 and J is TRBJ1-5; 12 nucleotides align to TRBD1. Germline V gene data show CDR1 as MNHEY and CDR2 as SMNVEV (reference sequence). This CDR3 has 15 residues. V was pared by 4 bases and J by 5 bases, with 3 bases of the junction left unmatched. CDR3: CASSSGTGGDQPQHF. CDR3 nucleotide sequence: TGTGCCAGCAGTTCCGGGACAGGGGGCGATCAGCCCCAGCATTTT.

The chain has TRBV4-2 and TRBJ1-3, with a possible D match to TRBD1 (5 bases). Germline loops: CDR1 LGHNA, CDR2 YNFKEQ. CDR3 size: 16 residues. V lost 6 bases, J lost 2 bases, and 17 bases lay in between. CDR3: CASSQERGRAGNTIYF. Here the CDR3 DNA reads TGTGCCAGCAGTCAGGAGCGGGGCCGCGCTGGAAACACCATATATTTT.

Turning to this clone: Within the sample, other DNA sequences also encode this same CDR3. The gene calls are TRBV3-1 (or the pseudogene TRBV3-2) and TRBJ1-4; possibly TRBD1 for D (6 bases). CDR3 length: 16 amino acids. Germline V lookup: CDR1 LGHDT, CDR2 YNNKEL (reference sequence). Deletions cut 3 bases from V and 10 bases from J, with 21 bases between. CDR3 coding DNA: TGTGCCAGCAGCCAGAGGGGGGGTCGGGGGAGCTCAAAACTGTTTTTT. Amino acid sequence: CASSQRGGRGSSKLFF.

This rearrangement joins TRBV19 to TRBJ1-3, with D possibly matching TRBD1 (5 bases). Per germline, CDR1 LNHDA and CDR2 SQIVND (reference sequence). V was clipped by 5 bases and J by 4 bases, with 33 bases between them. The CDR3 totals 21 residues. The chain's CDR3 is CASSSSVGGVGAGRSGNTIYF. In nucleotides, the CDR3 is TGTGCCAGTAGTTCGTCGGTCGGGGGAGTTGGGGCTGGTCGATCGGGAAACACCATATATTTT.

The chain couples TRBV10-3 to TRBJ2-3, with 10 bases matching TRBD2. CDR1 is ENHRY and CDR2 is SYGVKD in the germline V gene. The junction had 11 bases not matched to a gene; V was cut back by 9 bases and J by 2 bases. CDR3 length: 16 residues. The CDR3: CAIRPISGGTTDTQYF. The CDR3 DNA follows: TGTGCCATACGTCCTATTAGCGGGGGGACCACAGATACGCAGTATTTT.

CDR3 sequence: CATSREGQATYGYTF. CDR3 nucleotide sequence: TGTGCCACCAGCAGAGAAGGACAGGCTACTTATGGCTACACCTTC. The V call is TRBV15, the J call TRBJ1-2; 7 bases are a match to TRBD1. This CDR3 region has 15 residues. Germline V gene data show CDR1 as LNHNV and CDR2 as YYDKDF (reference sequence). Losses at the gene ends were 0 bases for V and 5 bases for J; bases not matched to a gene: 6.

This clone was seen just once. Written as DNA, the CDR3 is TGCGCCAGCAGCCAAGATATTCGCCAGGGTGCTGTCGGCACTGAAGCTTTCTTT. It yields the protein CASSQDIRQGAVGTEAFF. The chain combines TRBV4-1 with TRBJ1-1; D perhaps matches TRBD1 (5 bases). The length of the CDR3 is 18 residues. V lost 0 bases and J 4 bases, leaving 21 bases between the germline ends. Germline loops: CDR1 MGHRA, CDR2 YSYEKL.

The rearrangement uses TRBV10-1 and TRBJ2-1; TRBD1 is a possible D gene (6 bases). The V end was cut by 3 bases, the J end by 10 bases, with 25 bases between. The CDR3 sequence is 17 residues long. CDR1 WNHNN and CDR2 SYGVQD come from the germline V gene (reference sequence). The chain's CDR3 is CASSEDRINPTSLEQFF. The CDR3 bases are TGCGCCAGCAGTGAAGACAGGATAAACCCCACTTCGTTAGAGCAGTTCTTC.

This clone was seen only a few times. This rearrangement joins TRBV5-1 to TRBJ2-7; 9 nucleotides align to TRBD1. Germline V lookup: CDR1 SGHRS, CDR2 YFSETQ. Trimming removed 4 bases from V and 6 bases from J; junction bases left unmatched: 11. The CDR3 runs 15 residues. The CDR3 spells CASSKRPGQGSEQYF. The DNA of the CDR3 is TGCGCCAGCAGCAAAAGACCGGGACAGGGCAGCGAGCAGTACTTC.

The V and J genes are TRBV3-1 (or the pseudogene TRBV3-2) and TRBJ2-7; possible D gene TRBD1, 6 bases. The CDR3 length is 14 residues. V lost 4 bases to trimming and J lost 2 bases, with 12 bases between them. CDR1 LGHDT and CDR2 YNNKEL come from the germline V gene (reference sequence). The CDR3: CASSPLGGAYEQYF. The CDR3 DNA reads TGTGCCAGCAGCCCCCTAGGGGGAGCCTACGAGCAGTACTTC.

A note on this clone: The junction does not match germline at one end; this may be a read error. V is TRBV5-1 and J is TRBJ2-5; tentatively, D is TRBD1 or TRBD2 (6 bases each). The CDR3 length is 15 residues. Germline CDR1 is SGHRS and CDR2 is YFSETQ. Here the CDR3 DNA reads TGCGCCAGCAGGTTGGGAGGAAGGGGGAGAGAGACCCAGTACTTC. Protein sequence: CASRLGGRGRETQYF.